The clone carrying this T cell receptor beta chain appeared a single time. Its target is unknown. PCR involved 60 Vbeta and 13 Jbeta primers. The table came from immunoSEQ multiplex PCR; TCRdb's copy has only in-frame clones and leaves some out. The data contain over 110,000 clones, about four fifths of them seen just once; the ten biggest clones take up around 2.5%. The sample originates from a study of cytomegalovirus exposure and HLA in healthy donors. Study-level points and caveats: Sequencing likely produced, as an artifact, a cluster of highly shared sequence variants. Productive status was seen about 87% or about 30% of the time for most TCR beta V segments in an earlier analysis. Presence/absence analyses took donor sequencing depth as roughly uniform.

CDR1 and CDR2 (germline): GTSNPN, SVGIG (reference sequence). This CDR3 region has 13 residues. V was pared by 0 bases and J by 2 bases, with 5 bases between. There were likely unrecorded immune exposures, though donors were nominally healthy when sampled. The sequencing input was PBMCs. The chain recombines TRBV30 with TRBJ1-3; D call uncertain. The receptor's source is a woman between 18 and 30 years old in good health and CMV-seropositive. The CDR3 sequence is CAWSVGAGNTIYF. The CDR3 DNA follows: TGTGCCTGGAGTGTTGGAGCTGGAAACACCATATATTTT.